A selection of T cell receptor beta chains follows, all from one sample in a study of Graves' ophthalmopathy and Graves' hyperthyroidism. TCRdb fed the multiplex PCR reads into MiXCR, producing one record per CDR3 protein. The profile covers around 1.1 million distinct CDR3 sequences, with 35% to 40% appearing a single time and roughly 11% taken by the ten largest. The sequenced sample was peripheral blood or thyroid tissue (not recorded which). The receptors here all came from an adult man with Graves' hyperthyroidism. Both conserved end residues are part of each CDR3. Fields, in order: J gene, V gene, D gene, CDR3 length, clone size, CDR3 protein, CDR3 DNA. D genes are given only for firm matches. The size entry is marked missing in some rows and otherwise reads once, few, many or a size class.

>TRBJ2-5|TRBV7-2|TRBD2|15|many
CASSLELAGRETQYF
TGTGCCAGCAGCTTAGAACTAGCGGGCCGGGAGACCCAGTACTTC
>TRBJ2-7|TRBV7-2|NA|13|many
CASSLTRVYEQYF
TGTGCCAGCAGCTTAACCAGGGTGTACGAGCAGTACTTC
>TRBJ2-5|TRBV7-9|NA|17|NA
CASSRRAHGGYQETQYF
TGTGCCAGCAGCCGGAGGGCCCATGGGGGGTATCAAGAGACCCAGTACTTC
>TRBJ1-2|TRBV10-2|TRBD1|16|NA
CASSPRDRGANYGYTF
TGCGCCAGCAGCCCACGGGACAGGGGAGCTAACTATGGCTACACCTTC
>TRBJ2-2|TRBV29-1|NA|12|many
CSVPTVAGELFF
TGCAGCGTCCCGACAGTCGCCGGGGAGCTGTTTTTT
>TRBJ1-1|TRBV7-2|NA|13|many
CASSLMGVAEAFF
TGTGCCAGCAGCTTAATGGGGGTCGCTGAAGCTTTCTTT
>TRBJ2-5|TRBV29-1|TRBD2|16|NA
CSVEGIAGGPPETQYF
TGCAGCGTTGAGGGGATAGCGGGAGGGCCCCCAGAGACCCAGTACTTC
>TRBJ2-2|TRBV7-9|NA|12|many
CASLSDTGELFF
TGTGCCAGCTTATCGGACACCGGGGAGCTGTTTTTT
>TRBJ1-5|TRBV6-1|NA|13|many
CASSYSTGLAQHF
TGTGCCAGCAGTTACTCGACGGGGCTAGCCCAGCATTTT
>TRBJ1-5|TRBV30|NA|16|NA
CAWSVGAVNSNQPQHF
TGTGCCTGGAGTGTCGGTGCTGTAAATAGCAATCAGCCCCAGCATTTT
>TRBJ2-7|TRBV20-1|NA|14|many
CSAREVGRSYEQYF
TGCAGTGCTAGAGAGGTTGGGAGGTCCTACGAGCAGTACTTC
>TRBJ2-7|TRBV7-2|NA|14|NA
CASSGAVQDYEQYF
TGTGCCAGCAGCGGGGCGGTACAGGACTACGAGCAGTACTTC
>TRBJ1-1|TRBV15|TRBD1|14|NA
CATSWGQGASEAFF
TGTGCCACCAGCTGGGGACAGGGGGCTTCTGAAGCTTTCTTT
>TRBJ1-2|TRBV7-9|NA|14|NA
CASSPPTENYGYTF
TGTGCCAGCAGCCCCCCGACAGAGAACTATGGCTACACCTTC
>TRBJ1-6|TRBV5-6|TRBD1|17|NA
CASSSPGTEGYNSPLHF
TGTGCCAGCAGCTCGCCCGGGACAGAAGGATATAATTCACCCCTCCACTTT
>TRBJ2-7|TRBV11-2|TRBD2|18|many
CASTLIGGATSGSYEQYF
TGTGCCAGCACCCTAATCGGGGGGGCGACTAGCGGGAGTTACGAGCAGTACTTC
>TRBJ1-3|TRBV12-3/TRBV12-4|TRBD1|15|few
CASSKFPGQGNTIYF
TGTGCCAGCTCTAAATTTCCGGGACAGGGAAACACCATATATTTT
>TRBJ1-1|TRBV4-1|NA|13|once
CASSPTASTEAFF
TGCGCCAGCAGCCCGACTGCGAGCACTGAAGCTTTCTTT
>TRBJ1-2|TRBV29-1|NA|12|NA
CSLIQADYGYTF
TGCAGCTTGATACAGGCGGACTATGGCTACACCTTC
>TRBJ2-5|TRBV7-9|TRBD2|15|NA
CASSLYGGTQETQYF
TGTGCCAGCAGCTTATACGGGGGGACCCAAGAGACCCAGTACTTC
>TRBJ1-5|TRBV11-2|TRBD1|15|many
CASSRDRYSNQPQHF
TGTGCCAGCAGCCGGGACAGATATAGCAATCAGCCCCAGCATTTT
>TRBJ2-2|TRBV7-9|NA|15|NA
CASSSQRDGTGELFF
TGTGCCAGCAGCTCCCAAAGGGACGGCACCGGGGAGCTGTTTTTT
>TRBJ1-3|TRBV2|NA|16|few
CASSETGGFSGNTIYF
TGTGCCAGCAGTGAAACCGGGGGCTTCTCTGGAAACACCATATATTTT
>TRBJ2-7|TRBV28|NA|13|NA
CASSLAPAGELYF
TGTGCCAGCAGTTTAGCCCCTGCCGGGGAGCTGTACTTC
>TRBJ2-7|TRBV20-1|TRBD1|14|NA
CSASSSGQSYEQYF
TGCAGTGCCAGCAGTTCGGGACAGAGCTACGAGCAGTACTTC
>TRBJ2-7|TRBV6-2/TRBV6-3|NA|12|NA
CASSPSRSPQHF
TGTGCCAGCAGTCCAAGTCGGTCTCCGCAGCACTTC
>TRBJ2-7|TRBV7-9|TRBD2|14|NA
CASRAWGGSYEQYF
TGCGCCAGCAGGGCCTGGGGGGGATCCTACGAGCAGTACTTC
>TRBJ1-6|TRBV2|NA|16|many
CASSGLPSSYNSPLHF
TGTGCCAGCAGTGGTCTCCCGAGCTCCTATAATTCACCCCTCCACTTT
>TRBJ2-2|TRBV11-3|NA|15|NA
CASSAYRENTGELFF
TGTGCCAGCAGCGCGTACAGGGAAAACACCGGGGAGCTGTTTTTT
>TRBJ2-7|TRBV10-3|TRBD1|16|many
CAISGSQGAGSYEQYF
TGTGCCATCAGTGGGTCACAGGGGGCCGGGAGCTACGAGCAGTACTTC
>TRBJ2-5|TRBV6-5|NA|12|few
CASSYERETQYF
TGTGCCAGCAGTTACGAGAGGGAGACCCAGTACTTC
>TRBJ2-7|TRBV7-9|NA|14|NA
CASNPTRDSYEQYF
TGTGCCAGCAATCCTACGCGGGACTCCTACGAGCAGTACTTC
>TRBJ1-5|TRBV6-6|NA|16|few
CASSLADSSRAQPQHF
TGTGCCAGCTCACTGGCAGACTCTTCGAGGGCTCAGCCCCAGCATTTT
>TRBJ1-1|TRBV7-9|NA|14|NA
CASSVLTLNTEAFF
TGTGCCAGCAGCGTTCTAACCTTGAACACTGAAGCTTTCTTT
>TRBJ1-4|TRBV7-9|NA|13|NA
CASSATTNEKLFF
TGTGCCAGCAGTGCCACAACTAATGAAAAACTGTTTTTT
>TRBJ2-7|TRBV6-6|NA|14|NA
CASSPLGRPTEQYF
TGTGCCAGCAGTCCTCTGGGACGGCCTACTGAGCAGTACTTC
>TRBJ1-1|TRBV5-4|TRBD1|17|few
CASSERPGQNMNTEAFF
TGTGCCAGCAGCGAGAGACCGGGACAGAATATGAACACTGAAGCTTTCTTT
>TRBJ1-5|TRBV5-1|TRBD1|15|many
CASSLDGQGNQPQHF
TGTGCCAGCAGCTTAGACGGACAGGGCAATCAGCCCCAGCATTTT
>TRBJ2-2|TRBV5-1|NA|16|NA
CASSLARPSGAGELFF
TGCGCCAGCAGCTTGGCTAGACCCTCGGGGGCCGGGGAGCTGTTTTTT
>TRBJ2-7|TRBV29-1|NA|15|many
CSVEDDESSSYEQYF
TGCAGCGTCGAAGACGACGAATCCAGCTCCTACGAGCAGTACTTC
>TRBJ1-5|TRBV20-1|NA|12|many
CSAMLGNQPQHF
TGCAGTGCTATGCTGGGGAATCAGCCCCAGCATTTT
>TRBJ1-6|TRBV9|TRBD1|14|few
CASSAGGGKSPLHF
TGTGCCAGCAGCGCAGGGGGGGGGAAGTCACCCCTCCACTTT
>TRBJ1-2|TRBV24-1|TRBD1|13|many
CATSEDRDYGYTF
TGTGCCACCAGTGAGGACAGGGACTATGGCTACACCTTC
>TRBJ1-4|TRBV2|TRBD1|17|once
CASRQDRMSSANEKLFF
TGTGCCAGCAGGCAGGACAGGATGAGTTCGGCTAATGAAAAACTGTTTTTT
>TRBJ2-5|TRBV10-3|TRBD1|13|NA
CASSQGDPETQYF
TGTGCCAGCAGCCAGGGGGACCCAGAGACCCAGTACTTC
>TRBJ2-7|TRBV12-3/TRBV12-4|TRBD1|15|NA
CASRNAGTGSNEQYF
TGTGCCAGCCGCAACGCCGGGACAGGGAGCAACGAGCAGTACTTC
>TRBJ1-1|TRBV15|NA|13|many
CATSRNRVTEAFF
TGTGCCACCAGCAGAAACAGGGTTACTGAAGCTTTCTTT
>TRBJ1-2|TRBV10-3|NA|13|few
CAISGRRHYGYTF
TGTGCCATCAGTGGACGGAGACACTATGGCTACACCTTC